Below, 18 T cell receptor beta chains from the same sample are listed, as sequenced in a study of OX40 agonist ivuxolimab in advanced cancers. TCRdb keeps only in-frame clones here, not all; method: immunoSEQ multiplex PCR. The sample consists of tens of thousands of clones, around 82% of them appearing once. Specimen: CD4+ or CD8+ T cells sorted from blood, collected in a trial of the OX40 agonist ivuxolimab. These receptors all come from an adult with an advanced solid tumor such as melanoma, head and neck, liver or kidney cancer.

The rearrangement joins TRBV7-9 to TRBJ1-2; D is unclear. Looked up from germline, CDR1 is SEHNR and CDR2 is FQNEAQ (reference sequence). The CDR3 covers 13 residues. Trimming removed 6 bases at V and 4 bases at J, with 12 bases between. The DNA for the CDR3 is TGTGCCAGCAGACCGGACGGAACCTATGGCTACACCTTC. Its translation is CASRPDGTYGYTF.

For the CDR3, the DNA is TGTGCCAGCAGTGCGGGGAAAGGGCTCGAGCAGTACTTC. Amino acid sequence: CASSAGKGLEQYF. This chain joins TRBV6-1 and TRBJ2-7; tentatively, D is TRBD2 (5 bases). This CDR3 contains 13 residues. CDR1 MNHNS and CDR2 SASEGT come from the germline V gene. The V end lost 4 bases, the J end lost 6 bases, and 13 bases lay between the germline ends.

The rearrangement uses TRBV11-2 and TRBJ2-3; D is ambiguous. This CDR3 has 16 residues. V gave up 1 base and J gave up 0 bases, with 11 bases separating them. Germline values: CDR1 SGHAT, CDR2 FQNNGV. The chain's CDR3 is CASSLGQATSTDTQYF. CDR3 nucleotide sequence: TGTGCCAGCAGCTTAGGGCAGGCAACTAGCACAGATACGCAGTATTTT. Filled out from reference TRBV11-2 and TRBJ2-3, the complete variable domain reads EAGVAQSPRYKIIEKRQSVAFWCNPISGHATLYWYQQILGQGPKLLIQFQNNGVVDDSQLPKDRFSAERLKGVDSTLKIQPAKLEDSAVYLCASSLGQATSTDTQYFGPGTRLTVL.

This chain joins TRBV4-2 and TRBJ1-3, with D possibly being TRBD1 (6 bases). The CDR3 is made up of 15 amino acids. Trimming stripped 4 bases from V and 3 bases from J, with 13 bases between. CDR1 is LGHNA and CDR2 is YNFKEQ in the germline V gene. This CDR3 reads CASSPTGNNGNTIYF. In DNA form, the CDR3 reads TGTGCCAGCAGCCCGACAGGAAACAATGGAAACACCATATATTTT.

The chain is built from TRBV5-4 and TRBJ1-4, with D possibly TRBD1 on 6 matching bases. CDR3 length: 17 residues. V lost 4 bases, J lost 7 bases, and 23 bases lay in between. CDR1 SGHNT and CDR2 YYREEE come from the germline V gene (reference sequence). Written as DNA, the CDR3 is TGTGCCAGCAGCAGCGAATCATTGACAGGACCGGGTGAAAAACTGTTTTTT. It specifies CASSSESLTGPGEKLFF.

The chain recombines TRBV7-2 with TRBJ1-6; no firm D call. Germline assignment: CDR1 SGHTA and CDR2 FQGNSA. The CDR3 totals 15 residues. Trimming cost V 1 base and J 7 bases, with 11 bases left between them. The CDR3 here is CASSLGAAQNSPLHF. The DNA of the CDR3 is TGTGCCAGCAGCTTAGGGGCAGCCCAAAATTCACCCCTCCACTTT.

The chain is built from TRBV6-5 and TRBJ1-4; 11 bases are a match to TRBD1. Germline CDR1 is MNHEY and CDR2 is SVGAGI. The CDR3 totals 14 residues. V shed 6 bases and J 8 bases; nucleotides not matched to a gene: 5. CDR3 amino acids: CASRKDRGPEKLFF. In DNA form, the CDR3 reads TGTGCCAGCAGAAAGGACAGGGGGCCCGAAAAACTGTTTTTT.

The chain links TRBV6-6 to TRBJ1-2; weak D call: TRBD1 (5 bases). Germline V gene sequence: CDR1 MNHNY, CDR2 SVGAGI (reference sequence). The V gene lost 4 bases and the J gene lost 3 bases, with 6 bases spanning the gap. The CDR3 runs to 12 residues. The CDR3 nucleotides are TGTGCCAGCAGTTCGGGGGACTATGGCTACACCTTC. It translates to CASSSGDYGYTF.

CDR3 DNA: TGTGCCAGCAGCTTAAGACAGGGCGGGGAAAAACTGTTTTTT. Encoded protein: CASSLRQGGEKLFF. The chain employs TRBV7-9 and TRBJ1-4, with 7 bases aligning to TRBD1. The CDR3 extends over 14 amino acids. V dropped 2 bases and J dropped 8; count of bases not matched to a gene: 5. Looked up from germline, CDR1 is SEHNR and CDR2 is FQNEAQ (reference sequence).

This clone was observed a few times. The chain recombines TRBV19 with TRBJ1-2; no definite D call. The CDR3 totals 12 residues. The V gene's germline CDR1 is LNHDA and CDR2 SQIVND (reference sequence). Trimming pared 1 base from V and 9 bases from J, leaving 9 bases between. Written as DNA, the CDR3 is TGTGCCAGTAGTATAGTTCAAGGGAGCTACACCTTC. This encodes CASSIVQGSYTF. The full variable domain, its missing parts supplied by reference TRBV19 and TRBJ1-2, is DGGITQSPKYLFRKEGQNVTLSCEQNLNHDAMYWYRQDPGQGLRLIYYSQIVNDFQKGDIAEGYSVSREKKESFPLTVTSAQKNPTAFYLCASSIVQGSYTFGSGTRLTVV.

The V call is TRBV9, the J call TRBJ2-1; 11 bases map to TRBD1. The CDR3 is 14 amino acids. With 2 bases clipped from V and 10 bases from J, the junction kept 5 bases outside the gene matches. CDR1 and CDR2 from the germline V gene are SGDLS and YYNGEE. The CDR3 protein is CASSVDRGRREQFF. The CDR3 bases are TGTGCCAGCAGCGTGGACAGGGGGCGCAGAGAGCAGTTCTTC.

V and J are TRBV18 and TRBJ1-1; D gene unclear. Germline V gene data show CDR1 as KGHSH and CDR2 as LQKENI. Trimming removed 3 bases at V and 5 bases at J, with 16 bases between. The CDR3 length is 15 residues. CDR3 bases: TGTGCCAGCTCACCTGGGGTCGGAAGGAGGACTGAAGCTTTCTTT. As protein: CASSPGVGRRTEAFF.

V and J are TRBV4-1 and TRBJ1-4; no clear D. Trimming removed 2 bases from V and 0 bases from J, with 10 bases in between. The CDR3 sequence is 16 residues long. The V gene's germline CDR1 is MGHRA and CDR2 YSYEKL. This CDR3 is CASSQSYGATNEKLFF. The CDR3 bases are TGCGCCAGCAGCCAATCTTACGGGGCAACTAATGAAAAACTGTTTTTT.

A single count supports this clone. At one of its ends the junction is not consistent with the germline gene, which may arise from a read error. The V and J genes are TRBV7-2 and TRBJ2-7; TRBD1 agrees at 9 bases. This CDR3 is 15 amino acids long. Germline CDR1 reads SGHTA; CDR2 reads FQGNSA. CDR3 DNA sequence: TGTGCCAGCAGCCTAGCCGGGACAGGGTCCTACGAGCAGTACTTC. This sequence encodes CASSLAGTGSYEQYF.

This chain connects TRBV14 to TRBJ2-5, with D possibly TRBD2 on 6 matching bases. The CDR3 contains 18 residues. V was cut by 1 base and J by 5 bases, with 23 bases left in between. Germline V gene lookup returns CDR1 SGHDN and CDR2 FVKESK. Here the CDR3 reads CASSQGPAYGGRVETQYF. CDR3 DNA sequence: TGTGCCAGCAGCCAAGGTCCTGCCTACGGGGGACGGGTGGAGACCCAGTACTTC.

The chain couples TRBV29-1 to TRBJ2-1; D not resolved. The CDR3 runs to 15 residues. V lost 6 bases and J 0 bases, leaving 15 bases between the germline ends. Germline V CDR1 and CDR2: SQVTM, ANQGSEA. As DNA, the CDR3 is TGCAGCGTCTCCATCGGAGCGAGCTCCTACAATGAGCAGTTCTTC. It specifies CSVSIGASSYNEQFF.

On this clone itself: Other DNA sequences in this sample translate to the same CDR3. The chain has TRBV30 and TRBJ1-4; 7 nucleotides agree with TRBD1. The CDR3 covers 14 residues. Germline CDR1 reads GTSNPN; CDR2 reads SVGIG (reference sequence). With V trimmed by 0 bases and J by 3 bases, 1 base remained unmatched. CDR3 bases: TGTGCCTGGAGTGTGGGGACAGCTAATGAAAAACTGTTTTTT. It is translated as CAWSVGTANEKLFF.

The chain carries TRBV7-9 and TRBJ2-5; 9 bases map to TRBD2. CDR1 SEHNR and CDR2 FQNEAQ come from the germline V gene (reference sequence). V gave up 4 bases and J gave up 5 bases; unmatched junction bases: 8. There are 15 residues in the CDR3. CDR3 sequence reads: CASSSLSGGRETQYF. CDR3 nucleotide sequence: TGTGCCAGCAGCTCCCTTAGCGGGGGTAGGGAGACCCAGTACTTC.